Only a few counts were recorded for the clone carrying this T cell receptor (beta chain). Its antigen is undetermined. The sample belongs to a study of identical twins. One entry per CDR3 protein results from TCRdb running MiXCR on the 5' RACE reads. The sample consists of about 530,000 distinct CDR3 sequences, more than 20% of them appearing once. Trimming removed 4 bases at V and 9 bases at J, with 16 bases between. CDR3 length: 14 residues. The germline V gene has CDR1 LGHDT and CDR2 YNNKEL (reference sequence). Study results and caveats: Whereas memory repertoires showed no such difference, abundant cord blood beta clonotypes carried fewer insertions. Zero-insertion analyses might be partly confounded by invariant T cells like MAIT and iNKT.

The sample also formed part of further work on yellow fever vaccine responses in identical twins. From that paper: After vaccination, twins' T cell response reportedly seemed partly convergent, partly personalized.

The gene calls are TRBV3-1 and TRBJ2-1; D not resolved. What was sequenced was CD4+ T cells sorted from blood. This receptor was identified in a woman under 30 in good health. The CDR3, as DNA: TGTGCCAGCAGCCGCAATGCTAGGATCGGTGAGCAGTTCTTC. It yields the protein CASSRNARIGEQFF.